The 14 T cell receptor beta chains below come from one sample, sequenced in a study of cytomegalovirus exposure and HLA in healthy donors. Data came from immunoSEQ multiplex PCR; TCRdb stores just in-frame clones and leaves some out. The sample records 200,000 to 250,000 clones, less than 85% being singletons. Sample: PBMCs. These receptors were obtained from a young woman in good health and CMV-seronegative.

V and J are TRBV14 and TRBJ2-7; TRBD1 agrees at 11 bases. The CDR3 extends over 16 amino acids. The germline gives CDR1 SGHDN, CDR2 FVKESK. V was pared by 4 bases and J by 3 bases, with 8 bases of the junction left unmatched. DNA of the CDR3: TGTGCCAGCAGCCCCACCGGGACAGGGGGACACTACGAGCAGTACTTC. This encodes CASSPTGTGGHYEQYF.

This clone is a singleton in its sample. The rearrangement joins TRBV19 to TRBJ1-5, with 9 bases identical to TRBD1. The germline V gene encodes CDR1 LNHDA and CDR2 SQIVND (reference sequence). The CDR3 is made up of 16 amino acids. V trimming: 5 bases; J trimming: 4 bases; junction bases outside the gene matches: 9. The DNA for the CDR3 is TGTGCCAGTAGTGGAGAAGGGACAGGGAGGAATCAGCCCCAGCATTTT. Its translation is CASSGEGTGRNQPQHF.

The rearrangement joins TRBV5-1 to TRBJ2-7; maybe TRBD2 (6 bases). CDR1 is SGHRS and CDR2 is YFSETQ in the germline V gene. The CDR3 spans 14 residues. V lost 1 base and J lost 1, with 9 bases in between. CDR3 DNA: TGCGCCAGCAGCTTGAATCGGGGGTCCTACGAGCAGTACTTC. The encoded protein is CASSLNRGSYEQYF.

The V call is TRBV28, the J call TRBJ1-1; the D is unclear. The V gene lost 3 bases and the J gene lost 4 bases, with 6 bases spanning the gap. The germline V gene has CDR1 MDHEN and CDR2 SYDVKM. The CDR3 contains 12 residues. DNA for the CDR3: TGTGCCAGCAGTTTGGCCAGCACTGAAGCTTTCTTT. It is translated as CASSLASTEAFF.

A single count supports this clone. Other DNA sequences in the same sample also yield this CDR3. This rearrangement joins TRBV7-9 to TRBJ2-7; D is ambiguous. V lost 1 base and J 3 bases, leaving 4 bases between the germline ends. The CDR3 spans 12 residues. CDR1 and CDR2 from the germline V gene are SEHNR and FQNEAQ (reference sequence). CDR3 in amino acids: CASSLVGYEQYF. The CDR3 coding sequence is TGTGCCAGCAGCTTAGTCGGCTACGAGCAGTACTTC. Variable domain in full (rest from reference TRBV7-9 and TRBJ2-7): DTGVSQNPRHKITKRGQNVTFRCDPISEHNRLYWYRQTLGQGPEFLTYFQNEAQLEKSRLLSDRFSAERPKGSFSTLEIQRTEQGDSAMYLCASSLVGYEQYFGPGTRLTVT.

This chain uses TRBV10-1 with TRBJ2-7; D could derive from TRBD1 or TRBD2 (5 bases each). CDR1 and CDR2 (germline): WNHNN, SYGVQD (reference sequence). This CDR3 comprises 13 residues. V lost 6 bases, J lost 0 bases, and 9 bases lay in between. The CDR3: CASSAGASYEQYF. CDR3 DNA: TGCGCCAGCAGCGCCGGGGCCTCCTACGAGCAGTACTTC.

This clone has just a few counts. This chain connects TRBV9 to TRBJ2-1; D gene unclear. The CDR3 is 18 residues long. Deletions cut 4 bases from V and 0 bases from J, with 20 bases between. Germline loops: CDR1 SGDLS, CDR2 YYNGEE. As DNA, the CDR3 is TGTGCCAGCAGCCCTCGGGCGGCTCCCTGGGGCTCCTACAATGAGCAGTTCTTC. It encodes CASSPRAAPWGSYNEQFF.

For this clone: This same CDR3 is encoded by further DNA sequences in the sample. The CDR3 here is CSVRDTNSNQPQHF. The CDR3 nucleotides read TGCAGCGTCCGGGACACCAATAGCAATCAGCCCCAGCATTTT. This chain uses TRBV29-1 with TRBJ1-5, with a tentative D call TRBD1 (6 bases). The length of the CDR3 is 14 residues. Between the trimmed V and J ends, which lost 6 bases and 0 bases, there was a span of 12 bases. Per the germline V gene, CDR1 is SQVTM and CDR2 is ANQGSEA.

The chain couples TRBV5-1 to TRBJ2-7; D may match TRBD1 or TRBD2 (5 bases each). The germline V gene has CDR1 SGHRS and CDR2 YFSETQ. Trimming pared 1 base from V and 2 bases from J, leaving 13 bases between. There are 15 residues in the CDR3. The CDR3 reads CASSLLGTGTYEQYF. As DNA, the CDR3 is TGCGCCAGCAGCTTGCTCGGGACCGGAACCTACGAGCAGTACTTC. The entire variable domain, with the rest obtained from reference TRBV5-1 and TRBJ2-7, is as follows: KAGVTQTPRYLIKTRGQQVTLSCSPISGHRSVSWYQQTPGQGLQFLFEYFSETQRNKGNFPGRFSGRQFSNSRSEMNVSTLELGDSALYLCASSLLGTGTYEQYFGPGTRLTVT.

This chain uses TRBV15 with TRBJ1-1; no reliable D call. The CDR3 consists of 12 residues. Germline CDR1 LNHNV, CDR2 YYDKDF (reference sequence). V was trimmed by 5 bases and J by 9 bases, leaving 13 bases between them. DNA of the CDR3: TGTGCCACCAGCCCTGCCGGCTCCCAAGCTTTCTTT. Protein: CATSPAGSQAFF.

The genes are TRBV2 and TRBJ1-4, with D unclear. Deletions cut 2 bases from V and 4 bases from J, with 14 bases between. This CDR3 is 16 amino acids long. Germline CDR1 SNHLY, CDR2 FYNNEI. Written as DNA, the CDR3 is TGTGCCAGCAGTGAATTTGGACGGCGGGGTAATGAAAAACTGTTTTTT. Protein product: CASSEFGRRGNEKLFF. Full variable domain (outside the CDR3, taken from reference TRBV2 and TRBJ1-4): EPEVTQTPSHQVTQMGQEVILRCVPISNHLYFYWYRQILGQKVEFLVSFYNNEISEKSEIFDDQFSVERPDGSNFTLKIRSTKLEDSAMYFCASSEFGRRGNEKLFFGSGTQLSVL.

The rearrangement uses TRBV5-1 and TRBJ2-1; D tentatively fits TRBD1 or TRBD2 (5 bases each). The CDR3 contains 14 residues. CDR1 and CDR2 (germline): SGHRS, YFSETQ. V was cut by 1 base and J by 4 bases, with 9 bases left in between. CDR3 DNA: TGCGCCAGCAGCTTGTTGAGGGGATACAATGAGCAGTTCTTC. It specifies CASSLLRGYNEQFF.

In nucleotides, the CDR3 is TGTGCCAGCAGCCCCCAAGGGAGAGGGAACACTGAAGCTTTCTTT. Its translation: CASSPQGRGNTEAFF. The chain has TRBV7-9 and TRBJ1-1; D uncertain. The V gene's germline CDR1 is SEHNR and CDR2 FQNEAQ (reference sequence). The CDR3 length is 15 residues. Trimming cost V 5 bases and J 1 base, with 14 bases left between them.

The rearrangement uses TRBV5-1 and TRBJ2-5; TRBD2 aligns across 7 bases. This CDR3 has 14 residues. From germline, CDR1 is SGHRS and CDR2 YFSETQ. The V segment lost 0 bases and the J segment 3 bases; nucleotides outside the gene matches: 2. In nucleotides, the CDR3 is TGCGCCAGCAGCTTGGAACGGGGGGAAGAGACCCAGTACTTC. Residues: CASSLERGEETQYF.